These 7 T cell receptor beta chains came from one sample sequenced in a study of T cell responses to AZD1222 COVID-19 vaccine. The data were produced by immunoSEQ multiplex PCR, yet TCRdb's version contains in-frame clones alone and is incomplete. The table includes under 150,000 clones, around 89% detected once. Sequences were derived from peripheral blood, sampled 28 days after the second AZD1222 dose. These receptor sequences come from an adult who received the AZD1222 COVID-19 vaccine.

With regard to this clone: Compared with germline, one end of the junction differs, possibly owing to a read error. The same CDR3 is also encoded by other DNA sequences in this sample. The rearrangement joins TRBV19 to TRBJ2-7; D is unclear. This CDR3 is 14 amino acids long. CDR1 LNHDA and CDR2 SQIVND come from the germline V gene (reference sequence). CDR3 coding DNA: TGTGCCAGTAGTATAGATGGTAACTCCTACGAGCAGTATTTC. This codes for CASSIDGNSYEQYF.

V is TRBV6-5 and J is TRBJ1-1, with a weak D call TRBD1 (5 bases). This CDR3 comprises 14 residues. Germline assignment: CDR1 MNHEY and CDR2 SVGAGI. V was clipped by 2 bases and J by 3 bases, with 10 bases between them. The CDR3 loop reads CASSYLRVDTEAFF. The CDR3 DNA reads TGTGCCAGCAGTTACCTCAGGGTTGACACTGAAGCTTTCTTT.

The chain is built from TRBV28 and TRBJ1-1, with 9 positions matching TRBD1. This CDR3 contains 14 residues. Germline lookup yields CDR1 MDHEN and CDR2 SYDVKM. The V segment lost 4 bases and the J segment 4 bases; nucleotides outside the gene matches: 4. The CDR3 DNA reads TGTGCCAGCAGTTCGGACAGGGGAAGCACTGAAGCTTTCTTT. Its protein is CASSSDRGSTEAFF.

The chain joins TRBV6-5 to TRBJ2-1; TRBD1 might be the D (8 bases). Trimming took off 0 bases at V and 6 bases at J, with 15 bases between the two ends. In germline, CDR1 is MNHEY, CDR2 SVGAGI. This CDR3 spans 16 amino acids. Written as DNA, the CDR3 is TGTGCCAGCAGTTACTCGGGGGGGACAGGAATCAATGAGCAGTTCTTC. This codes for CASSYSGGTGINEQFF.

This chain links TRBV15 with TRBJ1-1; D gene uncertain. The CDR3 is 12 amino acids. Germline CDR1 LNHNV, CDR2 YYDKDF (reference sequence). Trimming took off 2 bases at V and 1 base at J, with 2 bases between the two ends. The CDR3: CATSRSNTEAFF. CDR3 in DNA: TGTGCCACCAGCAGATCGAACACTGAAGCTTTCTTT.

The chain has TRBV4-2 and TRBJ1-1; D is uncertain. Per germline, CDR1 LGHNA and CDR2 YNFKEQ. V lost 2 bases to trimming and J lost 1 base, with 14 bases between them. CDR3 length equals 16 residues. CDR3 nucleotide sequence: TGTGCCAGCAGCCAATCTATGGGCATCGAGAACACTGAAGCTTTCTTT. Translating it yields CASSQSMGIENTEAFF.

The chain recombines TRBV9 with TRBJ2-1; 9 positions agree with TRBD2. V lost 4 bases, J lost 0 bases, and 8 bases stayed unmatched. The CDR3 covers 17 residues. Per germline, CDR1 SGDLS and CDR2 YYNGEE. CDR3 sequence reads: CASSPSGRGGSYNEQFF. The CDR3 nucleotides read TGTGCCAGCAGCCCCAGTGGGCGGGGGGGCTCCTACAATGAGCAGTTCTTC.